The next 13 T cell receptor beta chains were all read from a single sample in a study of OX40 agonist ivuxolimab in advanced cancers. The table came from immunoSEQ multiplex PCR; TCRdb's copy has only in-frame clones and leaves some out. The data contain around 35,000 clones, around 81% of them singletons. This specimen was CD4+ or CD8+ T cells sorted from blood, taken in a trial of the OX40 agonist ivuxolimab. The source is an adult with an advanced solid tumor such as melanoma, head and neck, liver or kidney cancer.

This clone came up a few times. The rearrangement links TRBV18 to TRBJ1-2; D is uncertain. CDR1 KGHSH and CDR2 LQKENI come from the germline V gene. The CDR3 totals 16 residues. V was cut by 2 bases and J by 0 bases, with 13 bases left in between. CDR3 sequence: CASSPNSGKANYGYTF. CDR3 nucleotides: TGTGCCAGCTCACCAAATTCAGGAAAAGCTAACTATGGCTACACCTTC.

The chain joins TRBV7-2 to TRBJ2-7, with a weak D call TRBD1 (6 bases). CDR1 and CDR2 from the germline V gene are SGHTA and FQGNSA. The CDR3 has 13 amino acids. Trimming cost V 4 bases and J 6 bases, with 13 bases left between them. The CDR3 sequence: CASSSNRVGEQYF. In DNA form, the CDR3 reads TGTGCCAGCAGCTCCAACAGGGTCGGCGAGCAGTACTTC.

V gene TRBV5-1 combines with J gene TRBJ2-1; 12 bases are shared with TRBD2. This CDR3 has 14 residues. The V and J ends lost 3 bases and 8 bases, in that order; junction bases with no gene match: 3. CDR1 SGHRS and CDR2 YFSETQ come from the germline V gene. CDR3 protein: CASSSSGGAYEQFF. As DNA, the CDR3 is TGCGCCAGCAGCTCTAGCGGGGGGGCCTATGAGCAGTTCTTC.

This clone has a handful of counts. The gene calls are TRBV4-1 and TRBJ2-1; D tentatively fits TRBD1 or TRBD2 (5 bases each). CDR3 length: 14 amino acids. V lost 4 bases and J lost 6, with 13 bases in between. CDR1 MGHRA and CDR2 YSYEKL come from the germline V gene. Here the CDR3 reads CASSLGPPRNEQFF. The CDR3 DNA is TGCGCCAGCAGCCTGGGACCTCCCCGCAATGAGCAGTTCTTC.

The rearrangement joins TRBV5-5 to TRBJ2-1; TRBD1 aligns across 7 bases. V gave up 4 bases and J gave up 0 bases; unmatched junction bases: 4. Germline-derived CDR1 and CDR2 are SGHKS and YYEKEE (reference sequence). This CDR3 contains 15 residues. The CDR3 DNA reads TGTGCCAGCAGCCCGGGACAGAGCTCCTACAATGAGCAGTTCTTC. Its translation is CASSPGQSSYNEQFF.

This clone has only one observation. Different DNA sequences within this sample yield the same CDR3. The chain is built from TRBV19 and TRBJ2-5, with D perhaps matching TRBD2 (6 bases). V shed 11 bases and J shed 5 bases, with 15 bases lying between them. CDR1 is LNHDA, CDR2 SQIVND, per germline (reference sequence). This CDR3 is built from 12 residues. CDR3 residues: CASSQGRETQYF. The CDR3 DNA is TGTGCCTCATCTCAAGGGAGGGAGACCCAGTACTTC.

The chain combines TRBV2 with TRBJ2-2; D remains unclear. CDR3 length: 15 residues. CDR1 and CDR2 from the germline V gene are SNHLY and FYNNEI. V shed 4 bases and J shed 0 bases, with 9 bases lying between them. CDR3 nucleotide sequence: TGTGCCAGCAGTGGACACAAGACGAACACCGGGGAGCTGTTTTTT. This translates into CASSGHKTNTGELFF.

The chain joins TRBV6-4 to TRBJ1-1; D gene ambiguous. V was shortened by 8 bases and J by 0 bases, with 10 bases between the two germline ends. The CDR3 length is 13 residues. The germline gives CDR1 MRHNA, CDR2 SNTAGT. CDR3 in amino acids: CASREDLNTEAFF. In nucleotides, the CDR3 is TGTGCCAGCCGCGAAGACTTGAACACTGAAGCTTTCTTT.

The chain recombines TRBV10-2 with TRBJ2-1; 14 bases are a match to TRBD2. V gave up 6 bases and J gave up 7 bases; unmatched junction bases: 2. CDR3 length equals 14 residues. The germline V gene has CDR1 WSHSY and CDR2 SAAADI. The CDR3 region has the DNA TGCGCCAGCAGAGGGACTAGCGGGGGAAATGAGCAGTTCTTC. It yields the protein CASRGTSGGNEQFF.

The rearrangement uses TRBV6-5 and TRBJ2-7, with D unresolved. CDR1 is MNHEY, CDR2 SVGAGI, per germline. The V end lost 5 bases, the J end lost 1 base, and 6 bases lay between the germline ends. The CDR3 contains 12 residues. The CDR3 is CASSPPSYEQYF. CDR3 DNA sequence: TGTGCCAGCAGTCCTCCTTCCTACGAGCAGTACTTC.

This clone was counted a single time. The chain employs TRBV7-8 and TRBJ2-7; D is ambiguous. Trimming removed 2 bases at V and 0 bases at J, with 11 bases between. Germline loops: CDR1 SGHVS, CDR2 FQNEAQ. The CDR3 loop spans 15 amino acids. Written as DNA, the CDR3 is TGTGCCAGCAGCTTATCACAAGTCCTCTCCTACGAGCAGTACTTC. Its translation: CASSLSQVLSYEQYF.

The chain has TRBV7-2 and TRBJ2-1; D may be TRBD2 (6 bases). Trimming took off 5 bases at V and 4 bases at J, with 18 bases between the two ends. Per the germline V gene, CDR1 is SGHTA and CDR2 is FQGNSA. The length of the CDR3 is 16 residues. This CDR3 reads CASSNSRTTLYNEQFF. Here the CDR3 DNA reads TGTGCCAGCAGCAACAGCCGGACTACCCTTTACAATGAGCAGTTCTTC.

The V gene is TRBV10-2, the J gene TRBJ2-4; 8 nucleotides line up with TRBD2. Per germline, CDR1 WSHSY and CDR2 SAAADI. This CDR3 region has 17 residues. V lost 8 bases, J lost 1 base, and 13 bases stayed unmatched. The CDR3 DNA is TGCGCCAGCGGGGGAACCAGCGGGAGCTTGGCCAAAAACATTCAGTACTTC. Protein: CASGGTSGSLAKNIQYF.